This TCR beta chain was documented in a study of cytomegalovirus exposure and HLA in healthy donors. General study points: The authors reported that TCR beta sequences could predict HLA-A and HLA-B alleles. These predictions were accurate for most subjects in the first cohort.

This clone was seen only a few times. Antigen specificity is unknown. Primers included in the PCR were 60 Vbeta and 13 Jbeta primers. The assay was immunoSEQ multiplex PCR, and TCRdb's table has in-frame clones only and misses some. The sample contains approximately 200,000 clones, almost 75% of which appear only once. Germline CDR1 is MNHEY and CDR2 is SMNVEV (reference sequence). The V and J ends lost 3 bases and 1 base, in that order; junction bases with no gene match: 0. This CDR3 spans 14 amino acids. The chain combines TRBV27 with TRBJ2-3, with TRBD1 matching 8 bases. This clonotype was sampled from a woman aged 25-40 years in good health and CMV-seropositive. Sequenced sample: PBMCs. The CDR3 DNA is TGTGCCAGCAGTTTGACAGGGGGCACAGATACGCAGTATTTT. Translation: CASSLTGGTDTQYF.